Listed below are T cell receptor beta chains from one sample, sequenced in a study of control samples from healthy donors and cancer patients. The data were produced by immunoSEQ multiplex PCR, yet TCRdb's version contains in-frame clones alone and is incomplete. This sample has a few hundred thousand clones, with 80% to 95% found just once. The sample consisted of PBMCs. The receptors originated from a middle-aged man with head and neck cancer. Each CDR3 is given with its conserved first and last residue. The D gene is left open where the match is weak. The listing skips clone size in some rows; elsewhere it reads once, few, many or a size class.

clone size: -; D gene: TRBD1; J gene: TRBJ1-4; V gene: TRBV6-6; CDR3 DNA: TGTGCCAGCAGTCCACGGACAGGGGATGCAACTAATGAAAAACTGTTTTTT; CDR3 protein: CASSPRTGDATNEKLFF
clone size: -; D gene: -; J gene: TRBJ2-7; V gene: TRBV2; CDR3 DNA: TGTGCCAGCAACCGGGCCCCCCACGAGCAGTACTTC; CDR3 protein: CASNRAPHEQYF
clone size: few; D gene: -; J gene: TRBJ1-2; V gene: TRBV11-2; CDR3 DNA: TGTGCCAGCAGCGTAAGACGTGCCAGAATAAACTATGGCTACACCTTC; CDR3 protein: CASSVRRARINYGYTF
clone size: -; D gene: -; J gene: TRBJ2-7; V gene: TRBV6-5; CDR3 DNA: TGTGCCAGCAGTTTGGGGGAATCCGGCTACGAGCAGTACTTC; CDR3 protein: CASSLGESGYEQYF
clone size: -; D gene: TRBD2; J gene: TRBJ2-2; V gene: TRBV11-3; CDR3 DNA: TGTGCCAGCAGCCCGGGGACTAGCGGGAACACGAACACCGGGGAGCTGTTTTTT; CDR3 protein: CASSPGTSGNTNTGELFF
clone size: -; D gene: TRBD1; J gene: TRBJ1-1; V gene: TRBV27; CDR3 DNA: TGTGCCAGCAGTTCGGGACAGACGAACACTGAAGCTTTCTTT; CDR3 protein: CASSSGQTNTEAFF
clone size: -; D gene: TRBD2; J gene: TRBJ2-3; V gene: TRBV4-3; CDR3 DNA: TGCGCCAGCAGCCAAGGGGGAGCGGGGGGTGATACGCAGTATTTT; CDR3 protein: CASSQGGAGGDTQYF
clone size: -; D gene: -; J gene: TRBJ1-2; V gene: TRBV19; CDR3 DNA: TGTGCCAGTAAACTTAGCAGCACATCCTATGGCTACACCTTC; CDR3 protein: CASKLSSTSYGYTF
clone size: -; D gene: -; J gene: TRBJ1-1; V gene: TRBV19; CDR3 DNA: TGTGCCAGTAGTATAGATATCCGGAACACTGAAGCTTTCTTT; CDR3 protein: CASSIDIRNTEAFF
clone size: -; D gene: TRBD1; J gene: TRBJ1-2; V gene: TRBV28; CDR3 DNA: TGTGCCAGCAGACTTACGCCCGGACAGGTTGCTAACTATGGCTACACCTTC; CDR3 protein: CASRLTPGQVANYGYTF
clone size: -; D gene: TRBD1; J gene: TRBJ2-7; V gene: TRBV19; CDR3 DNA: TGTGCCAGTAGTATCGGGCAGGGGGCGGGTGAGCAGTACTTC; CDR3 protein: CASSIGQGAGEQYF
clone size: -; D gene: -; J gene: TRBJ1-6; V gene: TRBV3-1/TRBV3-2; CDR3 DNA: TGTGCCAGCAGCCAAGAGACTAATTCACCCCTCCACTTT; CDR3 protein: CASSQETNSPLHF
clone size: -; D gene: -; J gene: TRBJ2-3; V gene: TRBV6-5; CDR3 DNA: TGTGCCAGCAGAGTGGATAGCACAGATACGCAGTATTTT; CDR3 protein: CASRVDSTDTQYF
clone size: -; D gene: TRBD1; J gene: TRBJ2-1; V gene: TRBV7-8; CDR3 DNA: TGTGCCAGCAGCCCGCCAGGGGGCATGGGGGGTGAGCAGTTCTTC; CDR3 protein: CASSPPGGMGGEQFF
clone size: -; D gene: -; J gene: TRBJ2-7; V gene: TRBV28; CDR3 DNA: TGTGCCAGCAGACCGCAGGGTTTCTCCTACGAGCAGTACTTC; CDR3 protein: CASRPQGFSYEQYF
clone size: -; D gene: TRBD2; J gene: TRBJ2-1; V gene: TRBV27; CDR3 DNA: TGTGCCAGCAGTTTATCTTCCCAGCGGGGGTTCAATGAGCAGTTCTTC; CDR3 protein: CASSLSSQRGFNEQFF
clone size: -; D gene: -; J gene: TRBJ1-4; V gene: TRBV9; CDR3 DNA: TGTGCCAGCAGCTCCGAGGGAGGTGCAACTAATGAAAAACTGTTTTTT; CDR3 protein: CASSSEGGATNEKLFF
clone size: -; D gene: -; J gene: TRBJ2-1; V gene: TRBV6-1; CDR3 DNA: TGTGCCAGCAGTGAACAGGGTGGGTCCTACAATGAGCAGTTCTTC; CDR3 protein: CASSEQGGSYNEQFF
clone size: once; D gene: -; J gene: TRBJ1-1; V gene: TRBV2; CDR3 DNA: TGTGCCAGCAGTGAATGGCGGGTGGGAGTGGACACTGAAGCTTTCTTT; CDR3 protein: CASSEWRVGVDTEAFF
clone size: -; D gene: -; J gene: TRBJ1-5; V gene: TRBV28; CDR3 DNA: TGTGCCAGCAGTTTAAGAGGGGGTAGCAATCAGCCCCAGCATTTT; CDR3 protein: CASSLRGGSNQPQHF
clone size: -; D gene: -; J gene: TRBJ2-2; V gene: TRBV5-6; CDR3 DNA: TGTGCCAGCAGCCTAGGCGTACACTGGGCGGGCACCGGGGAGCTGTTTTTT; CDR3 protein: CASSLGVHWAGTGELFF
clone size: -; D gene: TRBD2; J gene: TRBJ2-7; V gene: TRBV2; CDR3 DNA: TGTGCCAGCAGTGGCCGACTAGCGGGAGCTTACGAGCAGTACTTC; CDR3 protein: CASSGRLAGAYEQYF
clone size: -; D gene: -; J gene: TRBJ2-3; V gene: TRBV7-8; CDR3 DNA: TGTGCCAGCAGCAATCGACAGAAGGGTTATCACACAGATACGCAGTATTTT; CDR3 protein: CASSNRQKGYHTDTQYF
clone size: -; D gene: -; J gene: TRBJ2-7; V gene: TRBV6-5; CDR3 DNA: TGTGCCAGCAGTCCCTGGCGGGGAGGCTACGAGCAGTACTTC; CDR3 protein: CASSPWRGGYEQYF
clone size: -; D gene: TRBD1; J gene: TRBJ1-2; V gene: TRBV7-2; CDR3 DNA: TGTGCCAGCTTACTCACGGGGCAGGGGGTGAGGGATGGCTACACCTTC; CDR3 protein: CASLLTGQGVRDGYTF
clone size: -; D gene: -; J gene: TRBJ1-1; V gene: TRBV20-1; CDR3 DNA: TGCAGTGCTGAAGGGTCCACTGAAGCTTTCTTT; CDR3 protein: CSAEGSTEAFF
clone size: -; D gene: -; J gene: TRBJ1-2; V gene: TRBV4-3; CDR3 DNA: TGCGCCAGCAGCCAACGCGGGACCTATGGCTACACCTTC; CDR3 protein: CASSQRGTYGYTF
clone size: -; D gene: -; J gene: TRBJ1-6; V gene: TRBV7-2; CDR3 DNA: TGTGCCAGCAGCCCAATCGAGGTGGATTCACCCCTCCACTTT; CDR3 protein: CASSPIEVDSPLHF
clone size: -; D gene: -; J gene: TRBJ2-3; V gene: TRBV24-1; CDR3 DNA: TGTGCCACCAATGAGGGAAGCACAGATACGCAGTATTTT; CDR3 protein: CATNEGSTDTQYF
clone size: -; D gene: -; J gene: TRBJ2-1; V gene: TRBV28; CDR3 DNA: TGTGCCAGCAGGGCCCCGCTAGGAGAGCAGTTCTTC; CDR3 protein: CASRAPLGEQFF
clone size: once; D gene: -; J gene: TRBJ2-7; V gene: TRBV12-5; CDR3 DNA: TGTGCTAGTGGTCAGGGGCACGAGCAGTACTTC; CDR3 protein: CASGQGHEQYF
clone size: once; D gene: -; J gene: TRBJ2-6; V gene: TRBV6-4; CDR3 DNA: TGTGCCAGCAGTGCGGACTCTGGGGCCAACGTCCTGACTTTC; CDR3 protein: CASSADSGANVLTF
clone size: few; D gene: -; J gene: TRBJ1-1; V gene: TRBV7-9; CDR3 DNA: TGTGCCAGCAGCTTAGGGACTGAAGCTTTCTTT; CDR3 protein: CASSLGTEAFF
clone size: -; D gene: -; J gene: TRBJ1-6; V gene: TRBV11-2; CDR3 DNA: TGTGCCAGCAGCCCAGCAACGGTCGGGAATTCACCCCTCCACTTT; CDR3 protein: CASSPATVGNSPLHF
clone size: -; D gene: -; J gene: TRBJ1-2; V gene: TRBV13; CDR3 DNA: TGTGCCAGCAGCCCAGCCACAGGCTTAGCTAACTATGGCTACACCTTC; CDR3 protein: CASSPATGLANYGYTF
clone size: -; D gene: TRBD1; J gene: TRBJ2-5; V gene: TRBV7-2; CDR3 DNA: TGTGCCAGCAGCCCATCACGGGAAGTACAGGGGGTTAGAGAGACCCAGTACTTC; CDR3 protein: CASSPSREVQGVRETQYF
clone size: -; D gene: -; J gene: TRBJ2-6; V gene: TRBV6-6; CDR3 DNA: TGTGCCAGCAGTCCGACGTCAACTACTGGGGCCAACGTCCTGACTTTC; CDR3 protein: CASSPTSTTGANVLTF
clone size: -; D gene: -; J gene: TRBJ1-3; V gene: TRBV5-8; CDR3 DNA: TGTGCCAGCAGCTTGGAGGCTGGAAACACCATATATTTT; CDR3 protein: CASSLEAGNTIYF
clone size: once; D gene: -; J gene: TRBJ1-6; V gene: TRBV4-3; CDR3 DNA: TGCGCCAGCAGCCAAGGGGAGTCCGGTCACGATCCCCTCCACTTT; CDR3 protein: CASSQGESGHDPLHF
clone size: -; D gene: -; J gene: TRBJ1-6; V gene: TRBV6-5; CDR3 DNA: TGTGCCAGCAGTCGGGGGAGCTCCTATAATTCACCCCTCCACTTT; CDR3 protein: CASSRGSSYNSPLHF
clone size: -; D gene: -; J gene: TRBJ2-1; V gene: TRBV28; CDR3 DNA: TGTGCCAGCAGTTCCCTCTTTAACTATGAGCAGTTCTTC; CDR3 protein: CASSSLFNYEQFF
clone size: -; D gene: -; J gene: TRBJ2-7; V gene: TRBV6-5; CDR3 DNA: TGTGCCAGCCTCCGGGCTCTCGGAAACGAGCAGTACTTC; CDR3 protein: CASLRALGNEQYF
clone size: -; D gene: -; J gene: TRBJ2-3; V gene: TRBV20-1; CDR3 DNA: TGCAGTGCTAGTGGCAGCACAGATACGCAGTATTTT; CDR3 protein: CSASGSTDTQYF
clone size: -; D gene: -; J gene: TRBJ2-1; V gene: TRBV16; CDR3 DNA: TGTGCCAGCAGCCCAAGGGGGGCCCCTACTCAAAAAAACAATGAGCAGTTCTTC; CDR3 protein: CASSPRGAPTQKNNEQFF
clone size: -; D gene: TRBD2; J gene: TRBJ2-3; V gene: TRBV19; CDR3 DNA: TGTGCCAGTAGTACTCGACTAGCGGCTAGCACAGATACGCAGTATTTT; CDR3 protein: CASSTRLAASTDTQYF
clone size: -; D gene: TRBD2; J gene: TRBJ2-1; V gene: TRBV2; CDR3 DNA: TGTGCCAGCCCCCGAAGGGGTGGCGGGAGTGAGCAGTTCTTC; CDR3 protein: CASPRRGGGSEQFF
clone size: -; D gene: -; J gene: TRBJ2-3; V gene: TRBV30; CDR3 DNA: TGTGCCTGGAGCAGATCGGCGGCAAGCACAGATACGCAGTATTTT; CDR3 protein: CAWSRSAASTDTQYF
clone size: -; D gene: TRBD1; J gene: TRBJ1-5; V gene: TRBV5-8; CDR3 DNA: TGTGCCAGCAGCCCGACGGACAGGGAATGGGGCAATCAGCCCCAGCATTTT; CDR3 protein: CASSPTDREWGNQPQHF
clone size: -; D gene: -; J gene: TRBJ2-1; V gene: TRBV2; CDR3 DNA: TGTGCCACCCACTCCCGGTACAATGAGCAGTTCTTC; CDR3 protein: CATHSRYNEQFF
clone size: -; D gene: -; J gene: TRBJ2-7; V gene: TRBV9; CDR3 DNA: TGTGCCAGCAGCGTTATACAGTACGGCGAGCAGTACTTC; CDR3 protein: CASSVIQYGEQYF
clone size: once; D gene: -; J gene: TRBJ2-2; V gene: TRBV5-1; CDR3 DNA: TGCGCCAGCAGTGGGGGAGATAGCACCGGGGAGCTGTTTTTT; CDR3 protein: CASSGGDSTGELFF
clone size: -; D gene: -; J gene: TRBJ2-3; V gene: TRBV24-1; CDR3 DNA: TGTGCCACCAGTGCCGGCGGTAGCTTTAGCACAGATACGCAGTATTTT; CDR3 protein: CATSAGGSFSTDTQYF
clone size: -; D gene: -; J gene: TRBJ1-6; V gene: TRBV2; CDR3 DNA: TGTGCCAGCAGTGAAGGGGGTTCACCCCTCCACTTT; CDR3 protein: CASSEGGSPLHF
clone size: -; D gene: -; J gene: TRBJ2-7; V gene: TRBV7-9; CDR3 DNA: TGTGCCAGCAGCTCCCAAGTGAGCGAGCAGTACTTC; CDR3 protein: CASSSQVSEQYF
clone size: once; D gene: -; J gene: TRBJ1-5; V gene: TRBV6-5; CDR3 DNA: TGTGCCTGCGGACAGAACAATCAGCCCCAGCATTTT; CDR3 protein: CACGQNNQPQHF
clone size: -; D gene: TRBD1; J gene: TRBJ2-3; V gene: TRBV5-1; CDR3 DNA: TGCGCCAGCAGCTCCGTCGGGACAGGGGGCTTAGATACGCAGTATTTT; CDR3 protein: CASSSVGTGGLDTQYF
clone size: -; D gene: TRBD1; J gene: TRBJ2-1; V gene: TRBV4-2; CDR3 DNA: TGTGCCAGCAGCCAGAGGACAGGGGCCGGTCAGTTCTTC; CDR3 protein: CASSQRTGAGQFF